The 10 T cell receptor beta chains reported below all come from one sample, sequenced in a study of T cell changes during pregnancy in multiple sclerosis. Data came from immunoSEQ multiplex PCR; TCRdb stores just in-frame clones and leaves some out. The table has about 61,000 clones, more than 80% seen once; the top ten hold roughly 0.9%. The sequenced sample was peripheral blood, obtained in the first trimester of pregnancy. Source of these receptors: a female donor in good health, enrolled as a control in a pregnancy study.

Here the CDR3 reads CASSYSNFGEQYF. For the CDR3, the DNA is TGTGCCAGCAGTTACTCGAATTTCGGCGAGCAGTACTTC. The V call is TRBV6-5, the J call TRBJ2-7; no clear D. V was trimmed by 0 bases and J by 6 bases, leaving 9 bases between them. Germline loops: CDR1 MNHEY, CDR2 SVGAGI. CDR3 size: 13 residues.

The genes are TRBV5-3 and TRBJ1-1; D is possibly TRBD1 (5 bases). TRBV5-3 belongs to the ORF category, with a function that is uncertain. CDR3 length: 14 residues. V lost 0 bases and J lost 5, with 11 bases in between. The CDR3 here is CARSLAQGRTEAFF. DNA of the CDR3: TGTGCCAGAAGCTTGGCTCAGGGCAGGACTGAAGCTTTCTTT.

V and J are TRBV11-1 and TRBJ2-1, with D perhaps TRBD2 (5 bases). CDR3 size: 12 residues. Per germline, CDR1 SGHAT and CDR2 FQDESV (reference sequence). Trimming left V 1 base short and J 10 bases short, with 8 bases between. DNA of the CDR3: TGTGCCAGCAGCTTAGAAACGGGGGAGCAGTTCTTC. Encoded protein: CASSLETGEQFF.

The chain couples TRBV9 to TRBJ2-3; TRBD2 aligns across 7 bases. The J segment lost 3 bases and the V segment lost 2 bases, leaving 18 bases of the junction unmatched. There are 19 residues in the CDR3. Germline CDR1 and CDR2: SGDLS and YYNGEE. The CDR3 protein is CASSVAGTTKQEVTDTQYF. CDR3 DNA: TGTGCCAGCAGCGTTGCCGGGACTACCAAACAGGAGGTGACAGATACGCAGTATTTT.

This chain links TRBV10-3 with TRBJ1-1; possibly TRBD1 for D (6 bases). The CDR3 runs 13 residues. V was cut by 7 bases and J by 4 bases, with 13 bases left in between. The V gene's germline CDR1 is ENHRY and CDR2 SYGVKD. CDR3 amino acids: CAITQYRVTEAFF. The DNA of the CDR3 is TGTGCCATCACTCAGTACAGGGTCACTGAAGCTTTCTTT.

The chain carries TRBV6-4 and TRBJ2-3; 8 bases map to TRBD1. The CDR3 runs to 14 residues. Trimming removed 0 bases from V and 4 bases from J; junction bases left unmatched: 0. CDR1 is MRHNA and CDR2 is SNTAGT in the germline V gene. CDR3 amino acids: CASSDSTGADTQYF. The CDR3 region has the DNA TGTGCCAGCAGTGACTCGACAGGGGCAGATACGCAGTATTTT.

The DNA for the CDR3 is TGCAGCGTTGGGCAGGGGAGCCCCTACGAGCAGTACTTC. This encodes CSVGQGSPYEQYF. This chain connects TRBV29-1 to TRBJ2-7; weak D call: TRBD1 (6 bases). V dropped 4 bases and J dropped 2 bases, with 12 bases sitting between them. CDR3 size: 13 residues. Looked up from germline, CDR1 is SQVTM and CDR2 is ANQGSEA.

This chain connects TRBV5-6 to TRBJ1-2; tentatively, D is TRBD1 (6 bases). The CDR3 consists of 15 residues. Per the germline V gene, CDR1 is SGHDT and CDR2 is YYEEEE. V lost 4 bases to trimming and J lost 5 bases, with 18 bases between them. The CDR3 region has the DNA TGTGCCAGCAGCCCGAAACAGACAGGCTCGTATGGCTACACCTTC. Translated: CASSPKQTGSYGYTF.

This chain uses TRBV18 with TRBJ2-7, with TRBD1 matching 7 bases. Trimming removed 2 bases from V and 2 bases from J; junction bases left unmatched: 3. This CDR3 is built from 14 residues. CDR1 is KGHSH and CDR2 is LQKENI in the germline V gene. The CDR3 is CASSPEQGAYEQYF. The CDR3 coding sequence is TGTGCCAGCTCACCAGAGCAGGGGGCCTACGAGCAGTACTTC.

The V gene is TRBV18, the J gene TRBJ2-4, with D possibly TRBD2 on 5 matching bases. With 0 bases removed from V and 0 bases from J, the gap between germline ends came to 18 bases. This CDR3 contains 19 residues. CDR1 KGHSH and CDR2 LQKENI come from the germline V gene. The CDR3 reads CASSPPMGSGGVAKNIQYF. The DNA for the CDR3 is TGTGCCAGCTCACCACCGATGGGGTCCGGAGGTGTAGCCAAAAACATTCAGTACTTC.